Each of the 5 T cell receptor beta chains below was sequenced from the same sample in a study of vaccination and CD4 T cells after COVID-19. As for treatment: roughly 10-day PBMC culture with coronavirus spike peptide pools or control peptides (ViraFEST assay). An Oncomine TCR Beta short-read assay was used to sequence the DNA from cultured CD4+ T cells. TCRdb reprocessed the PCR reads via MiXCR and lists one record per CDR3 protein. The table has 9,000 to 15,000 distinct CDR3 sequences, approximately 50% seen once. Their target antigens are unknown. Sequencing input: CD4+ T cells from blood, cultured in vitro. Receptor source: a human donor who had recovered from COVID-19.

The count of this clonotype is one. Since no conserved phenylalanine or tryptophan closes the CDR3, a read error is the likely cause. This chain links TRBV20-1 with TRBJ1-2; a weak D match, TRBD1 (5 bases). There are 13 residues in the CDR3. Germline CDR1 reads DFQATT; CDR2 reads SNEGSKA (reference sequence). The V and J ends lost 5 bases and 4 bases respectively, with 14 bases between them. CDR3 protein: CSALRTGIYGYTS. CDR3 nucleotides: TGCAGTGCTCTCAGAACAGGCATCTATGGCTACACCTCC.

CDR3 in amino acids: CAWSVAVNQPQHF. CDR3 DNA sequence: TGTGCCTGGAGTGTGGCAGTCAATCAGCCCCAGCATTTT. The genes are TRBV30 and TRBJ1-5; D gene ambiguous. V dropped 0 bases and J dropped 3 bases, with 6 bases sitting between them. This CDR3 is built from 13 residues. CDR1 GTSNPN and CDR2 SVGIG come from the germline V gene (reference sequence).

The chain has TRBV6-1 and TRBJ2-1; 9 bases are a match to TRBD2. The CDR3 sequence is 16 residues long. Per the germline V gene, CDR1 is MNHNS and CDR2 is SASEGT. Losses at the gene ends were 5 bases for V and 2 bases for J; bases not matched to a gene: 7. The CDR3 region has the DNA TGTGCCAGCAGTCTGGATGGACTAGCGACCTACAATGAGCAGTTCTTC. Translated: CASSLDGLATYNEQFF.

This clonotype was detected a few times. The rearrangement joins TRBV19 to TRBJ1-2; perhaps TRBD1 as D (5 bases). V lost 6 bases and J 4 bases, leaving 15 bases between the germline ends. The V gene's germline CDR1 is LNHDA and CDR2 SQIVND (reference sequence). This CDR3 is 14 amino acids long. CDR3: CASSDPGLGYGYTF. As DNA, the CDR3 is TGTGCCAGTAGCGACCCGGGGCTAGGCTATGGCTACACCTTC.

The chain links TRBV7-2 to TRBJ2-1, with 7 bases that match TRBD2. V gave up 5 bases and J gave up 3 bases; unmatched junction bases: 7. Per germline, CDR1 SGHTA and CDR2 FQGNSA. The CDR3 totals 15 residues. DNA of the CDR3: TGTGCCAGCAGCCTCTCAGCGGGGATCTACAATGAGCAGTTCTTC. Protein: CASSLSAGIYNEQFF.